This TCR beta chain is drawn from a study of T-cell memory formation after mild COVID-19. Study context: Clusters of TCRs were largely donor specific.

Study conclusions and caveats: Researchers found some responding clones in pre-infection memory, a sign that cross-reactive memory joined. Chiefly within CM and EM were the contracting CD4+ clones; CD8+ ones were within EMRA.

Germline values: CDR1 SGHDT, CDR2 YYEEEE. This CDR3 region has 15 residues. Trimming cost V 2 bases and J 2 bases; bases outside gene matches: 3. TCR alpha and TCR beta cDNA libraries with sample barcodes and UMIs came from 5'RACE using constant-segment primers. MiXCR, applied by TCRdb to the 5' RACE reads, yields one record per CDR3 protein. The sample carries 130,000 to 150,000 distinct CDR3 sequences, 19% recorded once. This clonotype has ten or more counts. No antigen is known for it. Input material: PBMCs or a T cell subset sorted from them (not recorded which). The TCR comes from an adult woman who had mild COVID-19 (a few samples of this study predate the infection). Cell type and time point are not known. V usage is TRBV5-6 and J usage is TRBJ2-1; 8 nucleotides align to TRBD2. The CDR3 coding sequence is TGTGCCAGCAGCTTTGGTAGCGGGGCCTACAATGAGCAGTTCTTC. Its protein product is CASSFGSGAYNEQFF.